The 21 T cell receptor beta chains listed next were all sequenced from one sample in a study of immune evolution from preneoplasia to lung adenocarcinoma. The data were produced by immunoSEQ multiplex PCR, yet TCRdb's version contains in-frame clones alone and is incomplete. The repertoire holds 4,500 to 5,500 clones, with approximately 80% as singletons. The source material was FFPE adjacent normal lung tissue. These receptors were taken from a donor at least 70 years old with lung adenocarcinoma.

This clone occurred once. The chain links TRBV9 to TRBJ2-3; 15 bases match TRBD2. Germline V gene sequence: CDR1 SGDLS, CDR2 YYNGEE. The V and J ends lost 3 bases and 1 base, in that order; junction bases with no gene match: 6. The CDR3 contains 18 residues. DNA for the CDR3: TGTGCCAGCAGCGCAGGACTAGCGGGAGGGCGGGGCACAGATACGCAGTATTTT. Protein sequence: CASSAGLAGGRGTDTQYF.

The chain employs TRBV30 and TRBJ2-5; 11 bases fit TRBD2. V lost 2 bases, J lost 4 bases, and 3 bases stayed unmatched. The CDR3 has 14 residues. The germline V gene encodes CDR1 GTSNPN and CDR2 SVGIG (reference sequence). CDR3 bases: TGTGCCTGGAGTCCTGGGACTAGCGGAGAGACCCAGTACTTC. Protein: CAWSPGTSGETQYF.

The V and J genes are TRBV5-1 and TRBJ2-5; 7 bases are a match to TRBD2. Trimming removed 4 bases from V and 5 bases from J; junction bases left unmatched: 8. CDR1 and CDR2 (germline): SGHRS, YFSETQ. CDR3 length: 14 residues. In nucleotides, the CDR3 is TGCGCCAGCAGCCCCTACGGGGGGTTGGAGACCCAGTACTTC. Protein: CASSPYGGLETQYF.

The V call is TRBV7-9, the J call TRBJ2-7; weak D call: TRBD1 (5 bases). Germline CDR1 and CDR2: SEHNR and FQNEAQ (reference sequence). The V end was cut by 5 bases, the J end by 0 bases, with 17 bases between. This CDR3 spans 16 amino acids. CDR3 region: CASSRYRGDSSYEQYF. In DNA, the CDR3 is TGTGCCAGCAGCCGCTACCGCGGAGACAGCTCCTACGAGCAGTACTTC.

The rearrangement uses TRBV20-1 and TRBJ2-3; unclear D gene. The germline CDR1 and CDR2 sequences are DFQATT and SNEGSKA (reference sequence). The CDR3 has 10 amino acids. V was cut by 6 bases and J by 4 bases, with 5 bases left in between. The CDR3: CSARSDTQYF. The CDR3 nucleotides read TGCAGTGCCCGATCAGATACGCAGTATTTT.

Points on this clone: The same CDR3 is also encoded by other DNA sequences in this sample. DNA of the CDR3: TGTGCCAGTAGTATTGGTGGGACAGGGAAGCAGCCCCAGCATTTT. Its translation: CASSIGGTGKQPQHF. The chain combines TRBV19 with TRBJ1-5, with TRBD1 matching over 9 bases. The CDR3 has 15 amino acids. Germline assignment: CDR1 LNHDA and CDR2 SQIVND (reference sequence). The V segment lost 3 bases and the J segment 7 bases; nucleotides outside the gene matches: 7.

The chain carries TRBV19 and TRBJ2-5; D gene unclear. V lost 9 bases, J lost 9 bases, and 17 bases lay in between. The CDR3 has 12 residues. Germline-derived CDR1 and CDR2 are LNHDA and SQIVND (reference sequence). The CDR3 DNA sequence: TGTGCCAGCCTTAGTTCCGTTGGGTCCCAGTACTTC. Translation gives CASLSSVGSQYF.

Notes on this clone: One end of the junction varies from germline; a read error may be responsible. V usage is TRBV11-1 and J usage is TRBJ1-2; perhaps TRBD1 as D (5 bases). The CDR3 is 13 residues long. CDR1 and CDR2 from the germline V gene are SGHAT and FQDESV (reference sequence). The CDR3 protein is CASNLEGTAGYTF. CDR3 bases: TGTGCCAGCAACTTAGAAGGGACGGCTGGCTACACCTTC.

The V gene is TRBV6-1, the J gene TRBJ1-1; TRBD1 matches 10 bases. Germline CDR1 MNHNS, CDR2 SASEGT. The V gene end was trimmed by 4 bases and the J gene end by 5 bases; junction bases not matched to a gene: 10. There are 16 residues in the CDR3. CDR3 DNA sequence: TGTGCCAGCAGTGGACCCCGACAGGGGGCTAAAACTGAAGCTTTCTTT. Its translation: CASSGPRQGAKTEAFF.

The chain has TRBV19 and TRBJ2-3, with D maybe TRBD2 (6 bases). The CDR3 has 15 amino acids. Germline CDR1 reads LNHDA; CDR2 reads SQIVND (reference sequence). Trimming stripped 3 bases from V and 0 bases from J, with 10 bases between. In DNA, the CDR3 is TGTGCCAGTAGTATCCGGGAGCCAAGCACAGATACGCAGTATTTT. As protein: CASSIREPSTDTQYF.

The V and J genes are TRBV6-5 and TRBJ1-2, with 9 bases that match TRBD1. V lost 1 base and J lost 7; bases outside the gene matches: 4. The germline V gene encodes CDR1 MNHEY and CDR2 SVGAGI. The length of the CDR3 is 14 residues. DNA of the CDR3: TGTGCCAGCAGTTACTTGGGACAGGGCGGTGGCTACACCTTC. Translating gives CASSYLGQGGGYTF.

This chain joins TRBV18 and TRBJ2-7, with D possibly matching TRBD1 (5 bases). CDR1 is KGHSH, CDR2 LQKENI, per germline. The CDR3 is 15 amino acids. V was pared by 2 bases and J by 7 bases, with 18 bases between. The CDR3 coding sequence is TGTGCCAGCTCACCATATGTGACAGCCGCCGTGGAGCAGTACTTC. This sequence encodes CASSPYVTAAVEQYF.

As to this clone: Other DNA sequences in this specimen translate into the identical CDR3. J is TRBJ2-3 and V is TRBV30, with D possibly being TRBD1 (6 bases). CDR1 and CDR2 (germline): GTSNPN, SVGIG (reference sequence). V lost 5 bases and J 3 bases, leaving 12 bases between the germline ends. The CDR3 runs to 13 residues. The CDR3 DNA reads as TGTGCCTGGTGTAGGGGGAGTACAGATACGCAGTATTTT. This sequence encodes CAWCRGSTDTQYF.

This clone was recorded a few times. Here the CDR3 reads CASSVDGGSYTDTQYF. The CDR3 coding sequence is TGTGCCAGCAGCGTAGATGGCGGGAGTTACACAGATACGCAGTATTTT. The genes are TRBV9 and TRBJ2-3; TRBD2 aligns across 7 bases. V dropped 0 bases and J dropped 2; count of bases not matched to a gene: 6. The germline CDR1 and CDR2 sequences are SGDLS and YYNGEE. The CDR3 extends over 16 amino acids.

This clone was counted between two and nine times. The chain combines TRBV6-4 with TRBJ2-3, with D perhaps TRBD2 (6 bases). CDR1 is MRHNA and CDR2 is SNTAGT in the germline V gene. Trimming left V 3 bases short and J 0 bases short, with 13 bases between. The CDR3 consists of 16 residues. The CDR3 reads CASSEYSGESTDTQYF. DNA of the CDR3: TGTGCCAGCAGTGAGTATAGCGGAGAAAGCACAGATACGCAGTATTTT.

The chain employs TRBV27 and TRBJ2-7; D ambiguous. In germline, CDR1 is MNHEY, CDR2 SMNVEV (reference sequence). This CDR3 spans 13 amino acids. Trimming shortened V by 4 bases and J by 1 base, and 8 bases separated the two germline ends. The CDR3: CASSSRRSYEQYF. DNA for the CDR3: TGTGCCAGCAGTTCCAGACGTTCCTACGAGCAGTACTTC.

The rearrangement joins TRBV7-2 to TRBJ1-2; 9 bases match TRBD1. The V and J ends lost 5 bases and 2 bases, in that order; junction bases with no gene match: 6. The CDR3 consists of 15 residues. Germline V CDR1 and CDR2: SGHTA, FQGNSA. CDR3: CASSPGTGLNYGYTF. The CDR3 bases are TGTGCCAGCAGCCCAGGGACAGGGCTGAACTATGGCTACACCTTC.

This chain links TRBV19 with TRBJ1-2; 7 bases line up with TRBD1. Germline V gene sequence: CDR1 LNHDA, CDR2 SQIVND (reference sequence). The CDR3 has 16 residues. The trim removed 3 bases at V and 5 bases at J, leaving 12 bases unmatched. The CDR3 nucleotides read TGTGCCAGTAGTATGAAGGGGGCAGGGAAGAGTTATGGCTACACCTTC. Residues: CASSMKGAGKSYGYTF.

This clone showed up just a few times. V is TRBV11-2 and J is TRBJ2-1; 8 bases agree with TRBD2. The length of the CDR3 is 16 residues. After removal of 0 bases from V and 3 bases from J, the junction contained 4 bases not matched to a gene. Germline assignment: CDR1 SGHAT and CDR2 FQNNGV. CDR3 in amino acids: CASSLELAELYNEQFF. In DNA form, the CDR3 reads TGTGCCAGCAGCTTAGAACTAGCGGAACTCTACAATGAGCAGTTCTTC.

J is TRBJ1-2 and V is TRBV7-2, with 7 nucleotides matching TRBD1. V was clipped by 5 bases and J by 3 bases; unmatched bases: 6. The CDR3 length is 14 residues. Germline V CDR1 and CDR2: SGHTA, FQGNSA. The CDR3 nucleotides are TGTGCCAGCAGCCCGGCTACAGGGGACTATGGCTACACCTTC. This sequence encodes CASSPATGDYGYTF.

The J gene is TRBJ2-1, the V gene TRBV5-1; 15 bases align to TRBD2. J lost 2 bases, V lost 0 bases, and 9 bases had no gene match. Germline CDR1 SGHRS, CDR2 YFSETQ. The CDR3 spans 20 residues. Written as DNA, the CDR3 is TGCGCCAGCAGCTTGGTGGGGCCGGGACTAGCGGGAGGTCCCTACAATGAGCAGTTCTTC. Its protein is CASSLVGPGLAGGPYNEQFF.